Listed below are T cell receptor beta chains from one sample, sequenced in a study of blood T cells in healthy people across ages. TCRdb ran MiXCR on the 5' RACE reads and lists one entry per CDR3 protein. Seen here are 850,000 to 950,000 distinct CDR3 sequences, around 28% observed once, and the top ten hold 17%. The material sequenced was blood. Receptors originate from an elderly woman in good health. Both conserved end residues are part of each CDR3. A D gene is named only where the DNA matches it firmly. Some rows mark clone size as missing; the rest say once, few, many or name a class of expanded clone.

j_call	clone_size	d_call	v_call	cdr3_nt	cdr3_aa
TRBJ1-6	few	.	TRBV7-2	TGTGCCAGCAGCTTAAAGCGGGATTCACCCCTCCACTTT	CASSLKRDSPLHF
TRBJ2-1	few	TRBD1	TRBV5-5	TGTGCCAGCAGCTTGGAACAGGGGAATACCAATGAGCAGTTCTTC	CASSLEQGNTNEQFF
TRBJ2-3	.	TRBD2	TRBV9	TGTGCCAGCAGCCCGTTTAGCGGGGCTAGCACAGATACGCAGTATTTT	CASSPFSGASTDTQYF
TRBJ1-1	few	.	TRBV18	TGTGCCAGCTCACCCCCGACAGGTTTGAACACTGAAGCTTTCTTT	CASSPPTGLNTEAFF
TRBJ1-3	.	.	TRBV6-5	TGTGCCAGCAGTTACTCTCCGACAGACTCTGGAAACACCATATATTTT	CASSYSPTDSGNTIYF
TRBJ2-3	.	.	TRBV12-3/TRBV12-4	TGTGCCAGCAGACAACCTGGACTTCGACATTATTTT	CASRQPGLRHYF
TRBJ1-1	many	.	TRBV12-3/TRBV12-4	TGTGCCAGCAGTTTCCCCATGAACACTGAAGCTTTCTTT	CASSFPMNTEAFF
TRBJ2-3	few	TRBD1	TRBV20-1	TGCAGTGCTAGCAACGTACCGGGACAGGGTCCAGATACGCAGTATTTT	CSASNVPGQGPDTQYF
TRBJ2-1	.	.	TRBV6-5	TGTGCCAGCAGTTACGGGCAGGGGTGGGAGACCCAGTTCTTC	CASSYGQGWETQFF
TRBJ2-1	many	.	TRBV7-2	TGTGCCAGCAGCTTAAGGGGGCAGGGGGGCAGCAATGAGCAGTTCTTC	CASSLRGQGGSNEQFF
TRBJ2-2	few	TRBD2	TRBV28	TGTGCCAGCAGTGTGCGGGAGACCGGGGAGCTGTTTTTT	CASSVRETGELFF
TRBJ1-6	.	.	TRBV5-6	TGTGCCAGCAGCTTGGGCCTACGGGGGAATTCACCCCTCCACTTT	CASSLGLRGNSPLHF
TRBJ1-2	many	.	TRBV12-3/TRBV12-4	TGTGCCAGCAGCTTCCCCGGACGCTTCTATGGCTACACCTTC	CASSFPGRFYGYTF
TRBJ2-3	many	TRBD2	TRBV20-1	TGCAGTGCTATATCTAGCGGGATCACAGATACGCAGTATTTT	CSAISSGITDTQYF
TRBJ1-1	many	.	TRBV5-1	TGCGCCAGCAGCTTGGTCGGGGAGAACACTGAAGCTTTCTTT	CASSLVGENTEAFF
TRBJ2-1	many	.	TRBV29-1	TGCAGCGTTGTAAGGGGGTCCTACAATGAGCAGTTCTTC	CSVVRGSYNEQFF
TRBJ1-6	many	.	TRBV7-2	TGTGCCAGCAGCATCGGACAGACCAATTCACCCCTCCACTTT	CASSIGQTNSPLHF
TRBJ2-7	many	.	TRBV3-1	TGTGCCAGCAGCCTAAGGGGAGGTCCCACCTACGAGCAGTACTTC	CASSLRGGPTYEQYF
TRBJ2-7	many	.	TRBV6-2/TRBV6-3	TGTGCCAGCAGTACCTCCGGAGGCTCCTACGAGCAGTACTTC	CASSTSGGSYEQYF
TRBJ2-4	many	.	TRBV6-6	TGTGCCAGCAGTCAAGACCCGGGGCAAAACATTCAGTACTTC	CASSQDPGQNIQYF
TRBJ2-5	many	.	TRBV6-6	TGTGCCAGTCAGGACAGCGATCAAGAGACCCAGTACTTC	CASQDSDQETQYF
TRBJ2-1	many	.	TRBV12-3/TRBV12-4	TGTGCCAGCAGCTTTTTGGACCGAGGGACCCTCAATGAGCAGTTCTTC	CASSFLDRGTLNEQFF
TRBJ2-1	few	TRBD1	TRBV6-2/TRBV6-3	TGTGCCAGCAGTTATCCGGGACAGGGTGTTAATGAGCAGTTCTTC	CASSYPGQGVNEQFF
TRBJ1-5	.	TRBD1	TRBV19	TGTGCCAGTAACGGTCACAGGGGGTTGCGCGACAATCAGCCCCAGCATTTT	CASNGHRGLRDNQPQHF
TRBJ1-4	.	TRBD1	TRBV30	TGTGCCTGCCAGGGACAGGGGGTAACTAATGAAAAACTGTTTTTT	CACQGQGVTNEKLFF
TRBJ2-3	many	.	TRBV12-3/TRBV12-4	TGTGCCAGCAGTTTCGGCAGCCCTAGAGCAGATGCGCAGTATTTT	CASSFGSPRADAQYF
TRBJ2-7	once	.	TRBV6-2/TRBV6-3	TGTGCCAGCAGCCCGCTCGGGGTTTCCGTGTACGAGCAGTACTTC	CASSPLGVSVYEQYF
TRBJ2-3	few	.	TRBV9	TGTGCCAGCAGCGGGGATGTGCTGGTCCCGCCGGATACGCAGTATTTT	CASSGDVLVPPDTQYF
TRBJ1-6	many	.	TRBV10-3	TGTGCCATAAACAGGGATCTTAGTTCACCCCTCCACTTT	CAINRDLSSPLHF
TRBJ2-5	.	.	TRBV5-1	TGCGCCAGCAGCTTGGAGGGACGGTCTCAAGAGACCCAGTACTTC	CASSLEGRSQETQYF
TRBJ2-3	.	TRBD2	TRBV24-1	TGTGCCACCAGTGACCGGACTAGCGGGGGGGCGCCCACAGATACGCAGTATTTT	CATSDRTSGGAPTDTQYF
TRBJ2-1	.	.	TRBV5-1	TGCGCCAGCAGCTTGGTCCCATTCTACAATGAGCAGTTCTTC	CASSLVPFYNEQFF
TRBJ1-2	.	.	TRBV10-1	TGCGCCAGCTCGCCGGACCATAACTATGGCTACACCTTC	CASSPDHNYGYTF
TRBJ1-1	many	.	TRBV10-2	TGCGCCAGCAGCCGGGACTTGACTGAAGCTTTCTTT	CASSRDLTEAFF
TRBJ2-7	many	TRBD1	TRBV5-1	TGCGCCAGCAGCTTAATGACAGGGTCCTACGAGCAGTACTTC	CASSLMTGSYEQYF
TRBJ1-2	many	.	TRBV3-1	TGTGCCAGCAGCCTACCAGGCAGGGCAACCTCTGGCTACACCTTC	CASSLPGRATSGYTF
TRBJ2-3	few	.	TRBV7-6	TGTGCCAGCAGCATAGTCCCGAGATATTCCCCCGGCACAGATACGCAGTATTTT	CASSIVPRYSPGTDTQYF
TRBJ1-5	many	.	TRBV7-2	TGTGCCAGCAAACACCGGGGGTCAGGTCAGCCCCAGCATTTT	CASKHRGSGQPQHF
TRBJ2-3	many	.	TRBV10-3	TGTGCCATCAGTGCACAGGGCGATACGCAGTATTTT	CAISAQGDTQYF
TRBJ1-2	many	.	TRBV4-3	TGCGCCAGCAGCCAACTGGGAGGGATCTATGGCTACACCTTC	CASSQLGGIYGYTF
TRBJ2-5	.	.	TRBV7-2	TGTGCCAGCAGCTTAGATTGGGTCAGACTCGAGACCCAGTACTTC	CASSLDWVRLETQYF
TRBJ2-4	.	TRBD2	TRBV6-6	TGTGCCAGCAGTAACACGGGGGGGCTGTCCCACAATGAGCAGTACTTC	CASSNTGGLSHNEQYF